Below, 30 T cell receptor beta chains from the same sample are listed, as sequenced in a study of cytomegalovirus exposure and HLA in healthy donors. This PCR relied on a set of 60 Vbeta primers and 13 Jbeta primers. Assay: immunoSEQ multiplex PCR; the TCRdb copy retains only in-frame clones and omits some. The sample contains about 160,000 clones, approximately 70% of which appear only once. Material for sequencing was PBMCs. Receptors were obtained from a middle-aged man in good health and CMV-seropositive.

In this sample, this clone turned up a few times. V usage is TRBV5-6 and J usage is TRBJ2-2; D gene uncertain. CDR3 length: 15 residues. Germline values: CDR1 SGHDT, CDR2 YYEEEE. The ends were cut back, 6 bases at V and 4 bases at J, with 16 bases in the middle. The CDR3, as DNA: TGTGCCAGCACCCTAGACCCCCGAGGCACCGGGGAGCTGTTTTTT. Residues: CASTLDPRGTGELFF.

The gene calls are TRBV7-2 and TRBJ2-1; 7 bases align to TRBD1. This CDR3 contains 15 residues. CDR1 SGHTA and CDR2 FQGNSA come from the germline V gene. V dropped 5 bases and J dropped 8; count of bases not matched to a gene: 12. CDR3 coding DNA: TGTGCCAGCAGCCCCAGACAGGGTTCGAGGGATGAGCAGTTCTTC. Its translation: CASSPRQGSRDEQFF. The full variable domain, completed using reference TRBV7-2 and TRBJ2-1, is GAGVSQSPSNKVTEKGKDVELRCDPISGHTALYWYRQSLGQGLEFLIYFQGNSAPDKSGLPSDRFSAERTGGSVSTLTIQRTQQEDSAVYLCASSPRQGSRDEQFFGPGTRLTVL.

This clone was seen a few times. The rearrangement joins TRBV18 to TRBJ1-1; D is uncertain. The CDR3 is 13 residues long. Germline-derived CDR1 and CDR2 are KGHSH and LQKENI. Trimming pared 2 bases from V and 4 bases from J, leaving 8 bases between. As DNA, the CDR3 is TGTGCCAGCTCACCAGTTGGGAGCACTGAAGCTTTCTTT. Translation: CASSPVGSTEAFF.

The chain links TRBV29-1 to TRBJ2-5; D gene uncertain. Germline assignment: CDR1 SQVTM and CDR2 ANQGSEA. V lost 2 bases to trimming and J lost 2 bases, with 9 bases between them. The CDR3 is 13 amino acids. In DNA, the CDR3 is TGCAGCGTTGAACCCCCCCCACAAGAGACCCAGTACTTC. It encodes CSVEPPPQETQYF.

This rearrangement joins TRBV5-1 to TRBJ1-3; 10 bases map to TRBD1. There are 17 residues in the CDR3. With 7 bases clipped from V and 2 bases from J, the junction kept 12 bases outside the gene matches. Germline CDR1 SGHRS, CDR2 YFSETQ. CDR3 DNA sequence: TGCGCCAGCCGGTCGAAAGCCGGGACAGGGGCTGGAAACACCATATATTTT. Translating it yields CASRSKAGTGAGNTIYF.

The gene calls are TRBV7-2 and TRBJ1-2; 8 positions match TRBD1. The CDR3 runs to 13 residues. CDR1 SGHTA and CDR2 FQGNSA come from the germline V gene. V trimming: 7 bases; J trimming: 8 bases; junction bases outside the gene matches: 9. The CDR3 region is CASTPGGAGGYTF. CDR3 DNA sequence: TGTGCCAGCACGCCAGGGGGCGCAGGCGGCTACACCTTC. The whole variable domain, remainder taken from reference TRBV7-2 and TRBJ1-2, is GAGVSQSPSNKVTEKGKDVELRCDPISGHTALYWYRQSLGQGLEFLIYFQGNSAPDKSGLPSDRFSAERTGGSVSTLTIQRTQQEDSAVYLCASTPGGAGGYTFGSGTRLTVV.

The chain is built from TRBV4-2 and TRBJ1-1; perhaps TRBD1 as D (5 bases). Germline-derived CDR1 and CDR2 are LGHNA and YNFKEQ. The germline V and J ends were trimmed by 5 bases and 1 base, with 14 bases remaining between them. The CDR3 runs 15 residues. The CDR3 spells CASSTRDLRNTEAFF. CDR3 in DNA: TGTGCCAGCAGCACGCGGGACTTGAGGAACACTGAAGCTTTCTTT.

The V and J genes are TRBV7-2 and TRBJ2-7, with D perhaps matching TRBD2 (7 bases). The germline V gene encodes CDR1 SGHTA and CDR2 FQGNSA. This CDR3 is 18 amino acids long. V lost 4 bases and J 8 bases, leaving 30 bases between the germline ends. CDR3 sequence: CASSSRWTEGGLGAKQYF. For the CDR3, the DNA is TGTGCCAGCAGCTCCAGGTGGACGGAGGGGGGGCTCGGGGCGAAGCAGTACTTC.

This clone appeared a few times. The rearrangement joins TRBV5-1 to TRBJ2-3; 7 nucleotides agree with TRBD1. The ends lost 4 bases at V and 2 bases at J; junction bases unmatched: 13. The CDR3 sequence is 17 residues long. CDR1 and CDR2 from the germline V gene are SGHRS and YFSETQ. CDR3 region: CASSQNPGQRNTDTQYF. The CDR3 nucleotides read TGCGCCAGCAGCCAGAATCCGGGACAGAGAAACACAGATACGCAGTATTTT.

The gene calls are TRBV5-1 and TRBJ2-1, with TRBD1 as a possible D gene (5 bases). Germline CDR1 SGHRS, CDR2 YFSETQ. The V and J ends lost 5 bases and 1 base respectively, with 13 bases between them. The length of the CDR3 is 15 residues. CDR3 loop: CASRVLQGSYNEQFF. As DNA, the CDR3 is TGCGCCAGCAGGGTGCTCCAGGGTTCCTACAATGAGCAGTTCTTC.

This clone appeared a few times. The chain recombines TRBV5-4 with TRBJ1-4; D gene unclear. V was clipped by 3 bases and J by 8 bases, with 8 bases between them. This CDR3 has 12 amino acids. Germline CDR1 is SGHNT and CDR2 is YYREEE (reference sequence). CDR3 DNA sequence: TGTGCCAGCAGCTCCCCGGGGGAAAAACTGTTTTTT. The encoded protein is CASSSPGEKLFF.

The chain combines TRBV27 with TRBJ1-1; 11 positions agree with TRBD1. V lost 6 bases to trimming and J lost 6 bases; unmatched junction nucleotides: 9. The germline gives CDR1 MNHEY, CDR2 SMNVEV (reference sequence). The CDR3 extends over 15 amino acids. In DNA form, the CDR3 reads TGTGCCAGCAGAATTCCCGGACAGGGGGCCTCTGAAGCTTTCTTT. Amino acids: CASRIPGQGASEAFF.

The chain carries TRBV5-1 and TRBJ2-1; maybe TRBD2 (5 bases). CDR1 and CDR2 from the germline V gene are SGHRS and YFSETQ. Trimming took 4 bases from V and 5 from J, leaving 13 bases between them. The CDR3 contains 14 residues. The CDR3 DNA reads TGCGCCAGCAGCAACTCCGGGATGCACAATGAGCAGTTCTTC. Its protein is CASSNSGMHNEQFF.

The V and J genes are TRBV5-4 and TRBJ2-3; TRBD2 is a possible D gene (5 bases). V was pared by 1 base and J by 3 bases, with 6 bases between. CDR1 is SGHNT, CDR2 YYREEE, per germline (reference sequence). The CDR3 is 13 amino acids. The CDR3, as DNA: TGTGCCAGCAGCTTGCGAGGGACAGATACGCAGTATTTT. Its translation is CASSLRGTDTQYF.

CDR3 in DNA: TGTGCCAGCAGCGCCACGGGGGTGAACGGGGAGCTGTTTTTT. Translated, it gives CASSATGVNGELFF. This chain uses TRBV9 with TRBJ2-2, with D perhaps TRBD2 (6 bases). The CDR3 loop spans 14 amino acids. Per the germline V gene, CDR1 is SGDLS and CDR2 is YYNGEE. Trimming took off 3 bases at V and 7 bases at J, with 13 bases between the two ends.

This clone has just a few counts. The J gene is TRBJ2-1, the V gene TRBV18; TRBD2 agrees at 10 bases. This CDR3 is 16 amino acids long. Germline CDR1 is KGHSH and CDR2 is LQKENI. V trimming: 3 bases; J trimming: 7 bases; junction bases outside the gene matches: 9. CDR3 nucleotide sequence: TGTGCCAGCTCACCTGCCGGGACTAGCGTCGGGAATGAGCAGTTCTTC. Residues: CASSPAGTSVGNEQFF.

The CDR3 region is CASSYSKDRGSPLHF. The CDR3 DNA reads TGTGCCAGCAGTTACTCGAAGGACAGGGGCTCACCCCTCCACTTT. The J gene is TRBJ1-6, the V gene TRBV6-6; TRBD1 agrees at 9 bases. Germline CDR1 MNHNY, CDR2 SVGAGI (reference sequence). V shed 0 bases, J shed 10 bases, and the junction held 4 bases outside the gene matches. This CDR3 is 15 amino acids long.

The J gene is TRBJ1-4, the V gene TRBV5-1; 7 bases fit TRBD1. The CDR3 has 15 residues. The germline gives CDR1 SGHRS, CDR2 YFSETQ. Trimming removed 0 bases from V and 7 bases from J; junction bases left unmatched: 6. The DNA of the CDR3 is TGCGCCAGCAGCTTGGGTGCGACAGGGCTTGAAAAACTGTTTTTT. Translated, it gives CASSLGATGLEKLFF. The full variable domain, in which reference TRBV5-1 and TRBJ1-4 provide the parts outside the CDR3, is KAGVTQTPRYLIKTRGQQVTLSCSPISGHRSVSWYQQTPGQGLQFLFEYFSETQRNKGNFPGRFSGRQFSNSRSEMNVSTLELGDSALYLCASSLGATGLEKLFFGSGTQLSVL.

The CDR3, as DNA: TGCGCCAGCAGCTTAAGACAGGGGAGGGCTTATGGCTACACCTTC. As protein: CASSLRQGRAYGYTF. The chain combines TRBV5-1 with TRBJ1-2; the match to TRBD1 covers 8 bases. This CDR3 region has 15 residues. Germline V CDR1 and CDR2: SGHRS, YFSETQ. The ends lost 2 bases at V and 5 bases at J; junction bases unmatched: 8.

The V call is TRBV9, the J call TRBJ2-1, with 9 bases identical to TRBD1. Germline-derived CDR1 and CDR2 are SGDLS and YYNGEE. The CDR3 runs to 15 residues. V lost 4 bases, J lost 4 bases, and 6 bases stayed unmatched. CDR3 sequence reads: CASSIGTGSYNEQFF. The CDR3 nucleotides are TGTGCCAGCAGCATAGGGACAGGGTCATACAATGAGCAGTTCTTC.

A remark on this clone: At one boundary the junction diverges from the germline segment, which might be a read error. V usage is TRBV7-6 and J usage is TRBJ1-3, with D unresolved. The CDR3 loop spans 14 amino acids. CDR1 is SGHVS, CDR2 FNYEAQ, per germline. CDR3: CASSLGTAGSTIYF. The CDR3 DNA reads TGTGCCAGCAGCTTAGGAACAGCTGGAAGCACCATATATTTT.

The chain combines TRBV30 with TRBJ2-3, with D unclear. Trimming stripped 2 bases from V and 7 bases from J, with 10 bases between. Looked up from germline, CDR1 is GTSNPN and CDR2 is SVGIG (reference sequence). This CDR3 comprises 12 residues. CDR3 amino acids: CAWSPPGYTQYF. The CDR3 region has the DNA TGTGCCTGGAGTCCCCCCGGGTATACGCAGTATTTT.

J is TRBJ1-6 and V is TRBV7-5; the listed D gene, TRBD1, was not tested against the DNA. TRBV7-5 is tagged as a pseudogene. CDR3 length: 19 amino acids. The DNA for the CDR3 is TGTGCCAGAACCAAAATAGGGACAGGGGTTAACTACTATAATTCACCCCTCCACTTT. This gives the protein CARTKIGTGVNYYNSPLHF.

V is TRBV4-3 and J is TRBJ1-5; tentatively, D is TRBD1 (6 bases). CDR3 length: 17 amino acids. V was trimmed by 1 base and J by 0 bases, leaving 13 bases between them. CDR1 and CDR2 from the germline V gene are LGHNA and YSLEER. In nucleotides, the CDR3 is TGCGCCAGCAGCCAAGCCCACGGGGGGCCTAGCAATCAGCCCCAGCATTTT. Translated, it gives CASSQAHGGPSNQPQHF.

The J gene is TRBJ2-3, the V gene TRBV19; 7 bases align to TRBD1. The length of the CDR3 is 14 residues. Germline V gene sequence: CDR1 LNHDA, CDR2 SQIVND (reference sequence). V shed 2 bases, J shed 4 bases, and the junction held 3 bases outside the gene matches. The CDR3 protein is CASSIRGGPDTQYF. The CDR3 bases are TGTGCCAGTAGTATACGAGGGGGCCCAGATACGCAGTATTTT.

CDR3 sequence (DNA): TGTGCCAGCAGCCCCCTAGGCTCGGGGGCTTTCTTT. Residues: CASSPLGSGAFF. This chain connects TRBV9 to TRBJ1-1; D not certain. Trimming pared 4 bases from V and 11 bases from J, leaving 15 bases between. CDR1 is SGDLS and CDR2 is YYNGEE in the germline V gene. This CDR3 has 12 residues. Based on the CDR3 plus reference TRBV9 and TRBJ1-1, the full variable domain is DSGVTQTPKHLITATGQRVTLRCSPRSGDLSVYWYQQSLDQGLQFLIQYYNGEERAKGNILERFSAQQFPDLHSELNLSSLELGDSALYFCASSPLGSGAFFGQGTRLTVV.

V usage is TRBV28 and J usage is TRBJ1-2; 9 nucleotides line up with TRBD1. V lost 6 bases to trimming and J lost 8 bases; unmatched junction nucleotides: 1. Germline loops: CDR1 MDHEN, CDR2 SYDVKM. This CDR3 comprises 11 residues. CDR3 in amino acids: CASRTGGGYTF. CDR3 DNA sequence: TGTGCCAGCAGAACAGGGGGCGGCTACACCTTC.

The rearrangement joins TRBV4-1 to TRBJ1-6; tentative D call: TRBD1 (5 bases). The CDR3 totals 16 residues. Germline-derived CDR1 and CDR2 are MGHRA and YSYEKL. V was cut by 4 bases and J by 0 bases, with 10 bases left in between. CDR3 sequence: CASSLSRGSYNSPLHF. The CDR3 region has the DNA TGCGCCAGCAGCCTGAGTAGGGGCTCCTATAATTCACCCCTCCACTTT.

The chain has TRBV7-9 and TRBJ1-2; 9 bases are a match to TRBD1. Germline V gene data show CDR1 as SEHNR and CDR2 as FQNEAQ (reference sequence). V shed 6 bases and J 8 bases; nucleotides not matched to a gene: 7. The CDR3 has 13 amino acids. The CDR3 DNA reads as TGTGCCAGCAGACCAGGGACAGGGCTAGGCTACACCTTC. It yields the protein CASRPGTGLGYTF.

The DNA for the CDR3 is TGCAGCGTTGAACCCCAGGGGGACACTGAAGCTTTCTTT. Its translation is CSVEPQGDTEAFF. This chain links TRBV29-1 with TRBJ1-1, with 7 nucleotides matching TRBD1. With V trimmed by 2 bases and J by 3 bases, 3 bases remained unmatched. There are 13 residues in the CDR3. From germline, CDR1 is SQVTM and CDR2 ANQGSEA.